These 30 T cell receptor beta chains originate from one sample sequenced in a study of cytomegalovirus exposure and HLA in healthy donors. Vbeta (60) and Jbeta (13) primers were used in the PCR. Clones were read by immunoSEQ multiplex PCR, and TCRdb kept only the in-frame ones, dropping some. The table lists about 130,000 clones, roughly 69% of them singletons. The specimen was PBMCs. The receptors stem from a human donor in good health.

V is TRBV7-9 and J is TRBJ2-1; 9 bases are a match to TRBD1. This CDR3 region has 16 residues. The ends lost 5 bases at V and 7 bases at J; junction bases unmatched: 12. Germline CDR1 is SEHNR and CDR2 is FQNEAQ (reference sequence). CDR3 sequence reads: CASSPMGTGLGNEQFF. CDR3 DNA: TGTGCCAGCAGCCCCATGGGGACAGGGTTGGGTAATGAGCAGTTCTTC.

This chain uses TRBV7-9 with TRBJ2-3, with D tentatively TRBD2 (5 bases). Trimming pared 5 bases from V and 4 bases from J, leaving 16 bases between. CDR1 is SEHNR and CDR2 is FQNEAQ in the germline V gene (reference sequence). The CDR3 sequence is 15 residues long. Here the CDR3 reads CASSPNQRPPDTQYF. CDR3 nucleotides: TGTGCCAGCAGCCCCAACCAGCGGCCGCCAGATACGCAGTATTTT.

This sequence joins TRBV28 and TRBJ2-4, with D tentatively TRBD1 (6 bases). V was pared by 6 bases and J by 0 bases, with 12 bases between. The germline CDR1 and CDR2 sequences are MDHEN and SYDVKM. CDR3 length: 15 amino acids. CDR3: CASRIGTIAKNIQYF. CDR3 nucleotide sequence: TGTGCCAGCAGGATCGGGACAATAGCCAAAAACATTCAGTACTTC.

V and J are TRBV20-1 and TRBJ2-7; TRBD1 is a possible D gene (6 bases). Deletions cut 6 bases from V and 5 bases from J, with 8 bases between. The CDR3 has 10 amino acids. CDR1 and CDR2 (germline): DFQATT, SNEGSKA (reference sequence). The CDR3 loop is CSARGDEQYF. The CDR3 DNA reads TGCAGTGCCAGGGGAGACGAGCAGTACTTC.

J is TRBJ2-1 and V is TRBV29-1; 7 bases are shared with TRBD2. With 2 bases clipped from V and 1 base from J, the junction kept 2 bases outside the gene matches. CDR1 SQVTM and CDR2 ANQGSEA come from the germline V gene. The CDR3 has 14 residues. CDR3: CSVEWGGSYNEQFF. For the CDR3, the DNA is TGCAGCGTTGAATGGGGGGGGTCCTACAATGAGCAGTTCTTC.

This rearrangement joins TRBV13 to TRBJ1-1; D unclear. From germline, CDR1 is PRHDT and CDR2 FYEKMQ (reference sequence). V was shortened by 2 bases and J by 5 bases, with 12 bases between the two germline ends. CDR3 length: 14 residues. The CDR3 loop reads CASSLPPERTEAFF. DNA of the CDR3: TGTGCCAGCAGCTTACCTCCGGAGAGGACTGAAGCTTTCTTT. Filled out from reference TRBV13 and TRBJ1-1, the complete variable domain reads AAGVIQSPRHLIKEKRETATLKCYPIPRHDTVYWYQQGPGQDPQFLISFYEKMQSDKGSIPDRFSAQQFSDYHSELNMSSLELGDSALYFCASSLPPERTEAFFGQGTRLTVV.

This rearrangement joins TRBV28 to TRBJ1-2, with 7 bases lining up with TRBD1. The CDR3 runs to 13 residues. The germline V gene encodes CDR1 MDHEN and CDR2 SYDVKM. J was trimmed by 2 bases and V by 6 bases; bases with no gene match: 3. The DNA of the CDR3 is TGTGCCAGCAGACCGACAGGGAACTATGGCTACACCTTC. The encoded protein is CASRPTGNYGYTF.

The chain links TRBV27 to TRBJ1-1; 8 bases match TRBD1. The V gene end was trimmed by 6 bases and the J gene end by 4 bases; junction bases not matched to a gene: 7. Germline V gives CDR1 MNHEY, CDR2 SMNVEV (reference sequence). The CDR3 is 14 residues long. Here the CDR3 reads CASRHRTGGTEAFF. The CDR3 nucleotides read TGTGCCAGCAGACACCGAACAGGGGGCACTGAAGCTTTCTTT.

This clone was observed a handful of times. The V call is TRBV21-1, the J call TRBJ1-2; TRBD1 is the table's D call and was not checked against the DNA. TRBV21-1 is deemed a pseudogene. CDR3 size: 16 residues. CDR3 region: CASSSHLGQANYGYTF. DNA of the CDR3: TGTGCCAGCAGCTCTCACCTTGGACAGGCCAACTATGGCTACACCTTC.

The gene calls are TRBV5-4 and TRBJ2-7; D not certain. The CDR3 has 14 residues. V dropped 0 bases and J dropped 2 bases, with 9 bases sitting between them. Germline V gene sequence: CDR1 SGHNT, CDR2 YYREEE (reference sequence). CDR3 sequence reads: CASSLGQVAYEQYF. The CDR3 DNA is TGTGCCAGCAGCTTGGGCCAGGTAGCCTACGAGCAGTACTTC. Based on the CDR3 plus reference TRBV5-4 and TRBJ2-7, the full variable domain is ETGVTQSPTHLIKTRGQQVTLRCSSQSGHNTVSWYQQALGQGPQFIFQYYREEENGRGNFPPRFSGLQFPNYSSELNVNALELDDSALYLCASSLGQVAYEQYFGPGTRLTVT.

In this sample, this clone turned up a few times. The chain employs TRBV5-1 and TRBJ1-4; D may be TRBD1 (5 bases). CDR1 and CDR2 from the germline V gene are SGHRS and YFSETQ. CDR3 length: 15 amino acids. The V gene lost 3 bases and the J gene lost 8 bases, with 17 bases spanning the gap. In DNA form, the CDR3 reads TGCGCCAGCAGCTGGGGGGGAGGCGAGTTGGAAAAACTGTTTTTT. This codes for CASSWGGGELEKLFF.

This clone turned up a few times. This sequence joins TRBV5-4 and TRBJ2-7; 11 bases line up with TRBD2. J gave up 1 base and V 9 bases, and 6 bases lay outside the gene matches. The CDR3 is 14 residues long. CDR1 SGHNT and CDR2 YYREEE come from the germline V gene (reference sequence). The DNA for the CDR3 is TGTGCCACCCGGGTAGCGGGAGGGTCCTACGAGCAGTACTTC. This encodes CATRVAGGSYEQYF.

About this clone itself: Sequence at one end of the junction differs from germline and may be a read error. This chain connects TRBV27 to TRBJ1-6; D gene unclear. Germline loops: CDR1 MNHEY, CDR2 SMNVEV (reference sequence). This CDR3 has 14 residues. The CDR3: CATRASSYNSLLHF. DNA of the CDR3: TGTGCCACCCGAGCGAGCTCCTATAATTCACTCCTCCACTTT.

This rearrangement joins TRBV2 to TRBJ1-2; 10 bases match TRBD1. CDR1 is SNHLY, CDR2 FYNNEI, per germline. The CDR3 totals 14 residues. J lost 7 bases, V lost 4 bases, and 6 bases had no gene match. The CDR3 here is CASSAERTGGGYTF. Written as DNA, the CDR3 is TGTGCCAGCAGTGCGGAGAGGACAGGGGGTGGCTACACCTTC.

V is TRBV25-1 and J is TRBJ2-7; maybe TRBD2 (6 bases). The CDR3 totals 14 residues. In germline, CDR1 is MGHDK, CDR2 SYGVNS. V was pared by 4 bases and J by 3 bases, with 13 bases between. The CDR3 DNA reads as TGTGCCAGCAGTGGGGCTGGCGGGAACTACGAGCAGTACTTC. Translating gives CASSGAGGNYEQYF.

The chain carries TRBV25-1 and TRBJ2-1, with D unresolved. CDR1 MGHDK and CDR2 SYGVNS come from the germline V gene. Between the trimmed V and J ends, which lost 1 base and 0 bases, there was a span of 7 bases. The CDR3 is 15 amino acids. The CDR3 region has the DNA TGTGCCAGCAGTGAATCGTGGAGCTCCTACAATGAGCAGTTCTTC. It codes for CASSESWSSYNEQFF.

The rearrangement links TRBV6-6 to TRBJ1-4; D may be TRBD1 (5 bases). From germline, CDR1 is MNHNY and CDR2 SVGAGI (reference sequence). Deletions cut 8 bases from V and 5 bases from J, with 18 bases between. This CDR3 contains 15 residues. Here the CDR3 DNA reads TGTGCCAGCGGATCAGGGAAGCACCCCAATGAAAAACTGTTTTTT. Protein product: CASGSGKHPNEKLFF.

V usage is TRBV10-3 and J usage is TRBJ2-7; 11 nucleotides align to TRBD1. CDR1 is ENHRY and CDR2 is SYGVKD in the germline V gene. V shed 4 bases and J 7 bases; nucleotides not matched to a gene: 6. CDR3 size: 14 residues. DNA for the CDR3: TGTGCCATCAGTGGGACAGGGGGCCCTTTTGAGCAGTACTTC. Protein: CAISGTGGPFEQYF.

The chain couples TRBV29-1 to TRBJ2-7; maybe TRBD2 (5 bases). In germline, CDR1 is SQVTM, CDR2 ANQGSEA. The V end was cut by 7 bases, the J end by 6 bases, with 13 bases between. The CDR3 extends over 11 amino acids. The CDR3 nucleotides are TGCAGCGGTCAAGGTCGGGGCGAGCAGTACTTC. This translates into CSGQGRGEQYF.

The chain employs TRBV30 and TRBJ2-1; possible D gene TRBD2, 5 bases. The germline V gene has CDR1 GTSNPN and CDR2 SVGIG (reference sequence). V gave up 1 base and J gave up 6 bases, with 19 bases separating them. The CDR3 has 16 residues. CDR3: CAWSDGIGYGGNEQFF. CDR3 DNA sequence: TGTGCCTGGAGTGACGGGATCGGATACGGAGGCAATGAGCAGTTCTTC.

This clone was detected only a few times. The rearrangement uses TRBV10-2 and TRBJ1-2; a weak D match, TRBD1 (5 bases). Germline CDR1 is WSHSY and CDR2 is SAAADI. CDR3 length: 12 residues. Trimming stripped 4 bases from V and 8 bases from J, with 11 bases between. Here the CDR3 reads CASSVGGGGYTF. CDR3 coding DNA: TGCGCCAGCAGTGTGGGGGGAGGCGGCTACACCTTC.

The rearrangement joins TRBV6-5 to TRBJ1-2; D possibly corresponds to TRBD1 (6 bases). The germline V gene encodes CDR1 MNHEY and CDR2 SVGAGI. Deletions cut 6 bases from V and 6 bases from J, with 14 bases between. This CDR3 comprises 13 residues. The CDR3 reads CASSRQGKDGYTF. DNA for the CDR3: TGTGCCAGCAGCCGTCAGGGGAAGGATGGCTACACCTTC.

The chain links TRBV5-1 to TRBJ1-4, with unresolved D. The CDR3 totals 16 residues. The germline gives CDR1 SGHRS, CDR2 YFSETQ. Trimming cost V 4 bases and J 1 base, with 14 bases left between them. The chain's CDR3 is CASSIGPTRTNEKLFF. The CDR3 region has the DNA TGCGCCAGCAGCATAGGCCCGACAAGAACTAATGAAAAACTGTTTTTT.

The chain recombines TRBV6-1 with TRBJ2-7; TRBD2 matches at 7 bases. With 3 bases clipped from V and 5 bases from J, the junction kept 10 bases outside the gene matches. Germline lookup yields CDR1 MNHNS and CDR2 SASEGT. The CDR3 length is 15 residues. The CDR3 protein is CASSEGRGTTHEQYF. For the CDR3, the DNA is TGTGCCAGCAGTGAGGGGCGAGGGACTACTCACGAGCAGTACTTC.

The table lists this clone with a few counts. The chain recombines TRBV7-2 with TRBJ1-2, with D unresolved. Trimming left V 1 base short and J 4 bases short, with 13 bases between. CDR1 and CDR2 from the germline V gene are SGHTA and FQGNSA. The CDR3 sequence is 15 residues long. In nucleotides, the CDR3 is TGTGCCAGCAGCTTAGAAGCGGTGACGAGCTATGGCTACACCTTC. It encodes CASSLEAVTSYGYTF. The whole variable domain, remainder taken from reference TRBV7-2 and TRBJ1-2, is GAGVSQSPSNKVTEKGKDVELRCDPISGHTALYWYRQSLGQGLEFLIYFQGNSAPDKSGLPSDRFSAERTGGSVSTLTIQRTQQEDSAVYLCASSLEAVTSYGYTFGSGTRLTVV.

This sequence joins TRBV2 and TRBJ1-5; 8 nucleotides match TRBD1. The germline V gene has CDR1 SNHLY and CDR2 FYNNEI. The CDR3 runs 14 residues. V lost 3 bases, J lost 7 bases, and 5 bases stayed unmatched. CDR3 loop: CASSEDRARQPQHF. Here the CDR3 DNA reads TGTGCCAGCAGTGAGGACAGGGCCCGGCAGCCCCAGCATTTT.

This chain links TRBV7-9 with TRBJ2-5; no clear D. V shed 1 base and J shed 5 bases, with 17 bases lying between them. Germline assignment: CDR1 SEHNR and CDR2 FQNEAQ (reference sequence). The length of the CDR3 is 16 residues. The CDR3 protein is CASSLGSGSIRETQYF. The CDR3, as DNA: TGTGCCAGCAGCTTAGGGTCAGGTTCAATCCGGGAGACCCAGTACTTC.

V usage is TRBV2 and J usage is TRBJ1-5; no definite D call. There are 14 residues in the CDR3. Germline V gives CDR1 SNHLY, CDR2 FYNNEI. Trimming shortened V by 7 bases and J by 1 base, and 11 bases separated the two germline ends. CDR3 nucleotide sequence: TGTGCCAGCAATTCCAGGCAGAGCAATCAGCCCCAGCATTTT. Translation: CASNSRQSNQPQHF.

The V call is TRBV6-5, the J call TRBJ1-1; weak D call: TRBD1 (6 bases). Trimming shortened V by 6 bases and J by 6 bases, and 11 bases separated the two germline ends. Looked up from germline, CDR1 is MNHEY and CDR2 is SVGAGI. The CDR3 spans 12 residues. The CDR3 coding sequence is TGTGCCAGCAGCCCTGGGGGCGCTGAAGCTTTCTTT. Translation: CASSPGGAEAFF.

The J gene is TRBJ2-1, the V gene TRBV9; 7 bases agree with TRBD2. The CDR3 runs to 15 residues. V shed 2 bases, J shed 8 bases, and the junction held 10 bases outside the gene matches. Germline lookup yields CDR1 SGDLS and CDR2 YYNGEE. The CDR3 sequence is CASSVVGRRFDEQFF. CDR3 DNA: TGTGCCAGCAGCGTCGTCGGGAGGCGCTTCGATGAGCAGTTCTTC.